These 19 T cell receptor beta chains originate from one sample sequenced in a study of cytomegalovirus exposure and HLA in healthy donors. Produced via immunoSEQ multiplex PCR; TCRdb's table is partial and in-frame only. The sample shows fewer than 200,000 clones, approximately 96% of them seen only once. The source material was PBMCs. The receptors come from a woman between 18 and 29 years old in good health and CMV-seronegative.

This clone was seen once. This chain connects TRBV5-1 to TRBJ1-4; a weak D match, TRBD1 (5 bases). Germline assignment: CDR1 SGHRS and CDR2 YFSETQ. The ends were cut back, 4 bases at V and 0 bases at J, with 7 bases in the middle. This CDR3 is built from 14 residues. CDR3 sequence reads: CASSPGATNEKLFF. The CDR3 region has the DNA TGCGCCAGCAGCCCGGGGGCAACTAATGAAAAACTGTTTTTT.

V usage is TRBV9 and J usage is TRBJ2-2, with 11 bases aligning to TRBD2. Germline lookup yields CDR1 SGDLS and CDR2 YYNGEE. The CDR3 loop spans 15 amino acids. After removal of 5 bases from V and 4 bases from J, the junction contained 4 bases not matched to a gene. CDR3 nucleotides: TGTGCCAGCAGAGCCGGGACTAGCGGCACCGGGGAGCTGTTTTTT. Protein sequence: CASRAGTSGTGELFF.

This chain uses TRBV5-7 with TRBJ1-5, with D unclear. TRBV5-7 is assigned to the ORF class and has an uncertain function. The CDR3 length is 13 residues. V was trimmed by 4 bases and J by 2 bases, leaving 7 bases between them. Here the CDR3 DNA reads TGTGCCAGCAGCCTCCTCCGCAATCAGCCCCAGCATTTT. Protein sequence: CASSLLRNQPQHF.

The chain is built from TRBV27 and TRBJ2-5; tentatively, D is TRBD2 (5 bases). The V end was cut by 8 bases, the J end by 5 bases, with 12 bases between. This CDR3 is built from 12 residues. Germline V gene data show CDR1 as MNHEY and CDR2 as SMNVEV (reference sequence). DNA for the CDR3: TGTGCCAGCGCTTTACGAGGGGAGACCCAGTACTTC. Its translation: CASALRGETQYF.

The gene calls are TRBV7-2 and TRBJ1-5, with D uncertain. V shed 4 bases and J shed 5 bases, with 9 bases lying between them. Germline loops: CDR1 SGHTA, CDR2 FQGNSA. The CDR3 is 13 residues long. CDR3 in DNA: TGTGCCAGCAGCTACGGGTGGGATCAGCCCCAGCATTTT. Translating it yields CASSYGWDQPQHF.

The chain is built from TRBV5-8 and TRBJ2-7; 8 nucleotides line up with TRBD1. CDR1 is SGHTS, CDR2 YDEGEE, per germline. Trimming took 9 bases from V and 7 from J; bases not matched to a gene: 18. The CDR3 extends over 15 amino acids. The CDR3 region has the DNA TGTGCCAACGACAGGGGAAGTATCACTACTAGGGAGCAGTACTTC. Translation gives CANDRGSITTREQYF.

The rearrangement joins TRBV6-5 to TRBJ1-5, with a weak D call TRBD1 (6 bases). This CDR3 contains 15 residues. Germline CDR1 MNHEY, CDR2 SVGAGI. V lost 5 bases and J lost 6, with 17 bases in between. The DNA for the CDR3 is TGTGCCAGCAGTCCCATCCAGGGGAAGGCTCAGCCCCAGCATTTT. Translation: CASSPIQGKAQPQHF.

This chain connects TRBV25-1 to TRBJ2-7; D is possibly TRBD1 (6 bases). Germline CDR1 reads MGHDK; CDR2 reads SYGVNS. With 2 bases removed from V and 2 bases from J, the gap between germline ends came to 10 bases. This CDR3 spans 14 amino acids. The CDR3, as DNA: TGTGCCAGCAGTGAACCGGGACACCCCTACGAGCAGTACTTC. Translated, it gives CASSEPGHPYEQYF.

This rearrangement joins TRBV7-9 to TRBJ1-1; D is perhaps TRBD1 (5 bases). The CDR3 length is 15 residues. Trimming pared 4 bases from V and 2 bases from J, leaving 14 bases between. Germline CDR1 SEHNR, CDR2 FQNEAQ (reference sequence). CDR3 nucleotide sequence: TGTGCCAGCAGCTCCAGTTCGTGGGGCAACACTGAAGCTTTCTTT. As protein: CASSSSSWGNTEAFF.

The chain couples TRBV27 to TRBJ2-7; 7 bases map to TRBD2. V lost 3 bases and J lost 2; bases outside the gene matches: 4. This CDR3 is 14 amino acids long. Germline CDR1 reads MNHEY; CDR2 reads SMNVEV (reference sequence). The DNA for the CDR3 is TGTGCCAGCAGTTTTCAGGGAGGGACCTACGAGCAGTACTTC. Its translation is CASSFQGGTYEQYF.

The rearrangement joins TRBV7-6 to TRBJ2-7; TRBD1 agrees at 9 bases. Germline trimming cut 5 bases from V and 4 bases from J; bases unmatched to any gene: 9. The germline V gene has CDR1 SGHVS and CDR2 FNYEAQ. The CDR3 consists of 15 residues. CDR3 nucleotide sequence: TGTGCCAGCAGCAACCCCGGGACAGGGTGGTACGAGCAGTACTTC. Encoded protein: CASSNPGTGWYEQYF.

The genes are TRBV6-1 and TRBJ2-3; D uncertain. Trimming left V 5 bases short and J 5 bases short, with 8 bases between. The CDR3 length is 12 residues. The V gene's germline CDR1 is MNHNS and CDR2 SASEGT. The DNA of the CDR3 is TGTGCCAGCAGTCCTAACTTAGATACGCAGTATTTT. Its protein is CASSPNLDTQYF.

This sequence joins TRBV6-6 and TRBJ2-3, with D possibly TRBD1 on 6 matching bases. The CDR3 extends over 15 amino acids. Germline lookup yields CDR1 MNHNY and CDR2 SVGAGI (reference sequence). Between the trimmed V and J ends, which lost 0 bases and 0 bases, there was a span of 7 bases. The DNA for the CDR3 is TGTGCCAGCAGTTACTCGGGGGCTAGCACAGATACGCAGTATTTT. Its translation: CASSYSGASTDTQYF.

This clone has just one count. The chain recombines TRBV5-1 with TRBJ2-3; 8 nucleotides agree with TRBD1. This CDR3 is 14 amino acids long. The V and J ends lost 5 bases and 3 bases, in that order; junction bases with no gene match: 5. Germline V gene lookup returns CDR1 SGHRS and CDR2 YFSETQ. CDR3: CASSPGGDTDTQYF. The CDR3 bases are TGCGCCAGCAGTCCAGGGGGCGATACAGATACGCAGTATTTT.

The chain combines TRBV5-1 with TRBJ1-2; TRBD1 agrees at 9 bases. V lost 2 bases and J lost 6; bases outside the gene matches: 8. The length of the CDR3 is 15 residues. From germline, CDR1 is SGHRS and CDR2 YFSETQ. The CDR3 sequence: CASSLETGGDHGYTF. DNA of the CDR3: TGCGCCAGCAGCTTAGAGACAGGGGGAGATCATGGCTACACCTTC.

This clone was picked up a small number of times. The rearrangement uses TRBV6-5 and TRBJ1-1; tentative D call: TRBD1 (5 bases). The CDR3 is 13 amino acids. The ends were cut back, 8 bases at V and 5 bases at J, with 15 bases in the middle. Per the germline V gene, CDR1 is MNHEY and CDR2 is SVGAGI. CDR3 coding DNA: TGTGCCAGCGGGAGGGGAGGGACGACTGAAGCTTTCTTT. Translating gives CASGRGGTTEAFF.

This chain connects TRBV2 to TRBJ1-2; the D gene is possibly TRBD1 (6 bases). The germline V gene has CDR1 SNHLY and CDR2 FYNNEI. The CDR3 loop spans 15 amino acids. V lost 3 bases and J lost 4, with 15 bases in between. CDR3 in DNA: TGTGCCAGCAGTGAGTCTAAGGTGACAGGCTATGGCTACACCTTC. It encodes CASSESKVTGYGYTF.

This clone has only one observation. The V gene is TRBV18, the J gene TRBJ2-5, with no clear D. The length of the CDR3 is 14 residues. Germline CDR1 KGHSH, CDR2 LQKENI. Trimming stripped 3 bases from V and 0 bases from J, with 8 bases between. The CDR3 DNA follows: TGTGCCAGCTCACCGTTCACAGACCAAGAGACCCAGTACTTC. The encoded protein is CASSPFTDQETQYF.

CDR3 sequence: CASSATDSNQPQHF. In DNA, the CDR3 is TGTGCCAGCAGCGCGACAGATAGCAATCAGCCCCAGCATTTT. The V call is TRBV9, the J call TRBJ1-5; the D gene is possibly TRBD1 (5 bases). V was cut by 3 bases and J by 0 bases, with 7 bases left in between. Germline assignment: CDR1 SGDLS and CDR2 YYNGEE. CDR3 length equals 14 residues.